This T cell receptor (beta chain) stems from a study of cytotoxic CD8 clonotypes in ibrutinib-treated CLL. This clone was seen a single time. Trimming at V came to 5 bases and at J to 7 bases, leaving 5 bases not matched to a gene. CDR3 length equals 14 residues. Germline CDR1 is SGHAT and CDR2 is FQDESV (reference sequence). Assay used: immunoSEQ multiplex PCR; TCRdb lists only in-frame clones, some missing. Of 50,000 or so clones listed, 45% to 60% are singletons. The source was PBMCs, collected after 24 months of ibrutinib treatment. The TCR comes from a human donor with chronic lymphocytic leukemia. The V call is TRBV11-1, the J call TRBJ2-1; TRBD2 agrees at 10 bases. The CDR3 loop is CASSPTGLANEQFF. The DNA for the CDR3 is TGTGCCAGCAGCCCCACGGGACTAGCGAATGAGCAGTTCTTC.